This T cell receptor (beta chain) was found in a study of T cells after yellow fever vaccination. This CDR3 is 14 amino acids long. Germline V gene lookup returns CDR1 SGHDT and CDR2 YYEEEE. The V end was cut by 2 bases, the J end by 0 bases, with 8 bases between. The sample holds many counts of this clonotype. TCRdb re-called the 5' RACE reads through MiXCR, storing one row per CDR3 protein. The repertoire holds 300,000 or so distinct CDR3 sequences, with less than 9.5% as singletons. The chain is built from TRBV5-6 and TRBJ1-1, with no clear D. This clonotype originated in a man aged 18 to 30 who received the YFV17D yellow fever vaccine. This sample comprised PBMCs, obtained more than 40 days after the first yellow fever vaccination. The CDR3 loop reads CASSFGPMNTEAFF. The CDR3 region has the DNA TGTGCCAGCAGCTTCGGTCCTATGAACACTGAAGCTTTCTTT.